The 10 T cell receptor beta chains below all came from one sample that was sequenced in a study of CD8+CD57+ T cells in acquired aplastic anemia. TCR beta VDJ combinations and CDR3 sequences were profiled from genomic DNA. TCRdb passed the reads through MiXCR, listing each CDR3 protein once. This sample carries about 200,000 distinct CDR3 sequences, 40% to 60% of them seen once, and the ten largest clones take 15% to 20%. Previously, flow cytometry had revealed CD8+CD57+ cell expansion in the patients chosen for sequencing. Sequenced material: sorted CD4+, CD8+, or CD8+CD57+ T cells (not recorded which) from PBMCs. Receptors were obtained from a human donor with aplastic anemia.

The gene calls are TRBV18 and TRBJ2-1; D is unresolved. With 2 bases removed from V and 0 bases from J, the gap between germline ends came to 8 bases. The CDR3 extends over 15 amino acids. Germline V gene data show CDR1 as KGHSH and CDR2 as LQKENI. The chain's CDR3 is CASSPILSSYNEQFF. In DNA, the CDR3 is TGTGCCAGCTCACCAATCCTGAGCTCCTACAATGAGCAGTTCTTC.

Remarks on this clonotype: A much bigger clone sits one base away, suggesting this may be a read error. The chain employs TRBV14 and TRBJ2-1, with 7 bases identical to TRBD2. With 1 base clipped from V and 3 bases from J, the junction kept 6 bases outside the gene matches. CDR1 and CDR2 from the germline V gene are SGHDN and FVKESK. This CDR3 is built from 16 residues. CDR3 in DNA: TGTGCCAGCAGCCAAGGTCTGCGGGGGTTCTACAATGAGCAGTTCTTC. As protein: CASSQGLRGFYNEQFF.

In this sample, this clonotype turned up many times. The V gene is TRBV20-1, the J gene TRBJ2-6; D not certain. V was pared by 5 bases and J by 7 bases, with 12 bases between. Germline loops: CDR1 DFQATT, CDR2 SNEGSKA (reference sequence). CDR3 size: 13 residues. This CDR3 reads CSADSPGANVLTF. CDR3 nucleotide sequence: TGCAGTGCTGACTCTCCCGGAGCCAACGTCCTGACTTTC.

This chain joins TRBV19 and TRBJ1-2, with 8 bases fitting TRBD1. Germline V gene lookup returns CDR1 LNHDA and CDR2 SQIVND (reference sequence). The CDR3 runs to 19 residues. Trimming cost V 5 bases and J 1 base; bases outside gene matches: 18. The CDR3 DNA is TGTGCCAGTAGTCAACAGGGGGGGGAAGAGCAGGGTAGTAACTATGGCTACACCTTC. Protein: CASSQQGGEEQGSNYGYTF.

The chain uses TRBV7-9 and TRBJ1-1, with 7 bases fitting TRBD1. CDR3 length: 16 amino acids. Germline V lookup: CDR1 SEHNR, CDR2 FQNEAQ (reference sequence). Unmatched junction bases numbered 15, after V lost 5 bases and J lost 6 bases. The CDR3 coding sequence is TGTGCCAGCAGCATCTATACCGGGACAGTTTCCCCTGAAGCTTTCTTT. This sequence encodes CASSIYTGTVSPEAFF.

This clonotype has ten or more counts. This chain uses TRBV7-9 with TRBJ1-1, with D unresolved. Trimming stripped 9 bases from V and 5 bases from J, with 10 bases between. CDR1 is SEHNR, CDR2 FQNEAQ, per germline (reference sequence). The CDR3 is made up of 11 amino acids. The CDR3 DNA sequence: TGTGCCAGTCGGGGTGGGACTGAAGCTTTCTTT. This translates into CASRGGTEAFF.

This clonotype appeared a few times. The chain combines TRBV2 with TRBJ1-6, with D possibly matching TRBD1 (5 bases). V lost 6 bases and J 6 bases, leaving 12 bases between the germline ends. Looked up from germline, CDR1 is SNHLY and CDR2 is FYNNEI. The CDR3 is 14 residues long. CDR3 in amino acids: CASRPWDGNSPLHF. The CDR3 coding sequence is TGTGCCAGCAGGCCATGGGACGGTAATTCACCCCTCCACTTT.

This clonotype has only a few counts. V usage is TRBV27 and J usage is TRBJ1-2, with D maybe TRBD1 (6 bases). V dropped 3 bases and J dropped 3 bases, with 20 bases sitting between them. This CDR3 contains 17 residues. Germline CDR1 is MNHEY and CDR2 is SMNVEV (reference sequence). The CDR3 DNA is TGTGCCAGCAGTTTTGGGGGAGATAGGGGGGGATACTATGGCTACACCTTC. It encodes CASSFGGDRGGYYGYTF.

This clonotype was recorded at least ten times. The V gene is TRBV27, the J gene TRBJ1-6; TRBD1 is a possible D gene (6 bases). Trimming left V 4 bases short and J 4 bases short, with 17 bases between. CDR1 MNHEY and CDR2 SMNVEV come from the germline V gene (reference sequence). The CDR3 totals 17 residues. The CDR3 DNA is TGTGCCAGCAGTTCCATGAGGACAGTCGAGTATAATTCACCCCTCCACTTT. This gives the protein CASSSMRTVEYNSPLHF.

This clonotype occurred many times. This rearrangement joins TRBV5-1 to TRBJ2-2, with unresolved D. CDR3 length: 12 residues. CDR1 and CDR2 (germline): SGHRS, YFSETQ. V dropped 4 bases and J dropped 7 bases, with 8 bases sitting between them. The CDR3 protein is CASSDSSGELFF. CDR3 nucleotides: TGCGCCAGCAGCGATTCTAGCGGGGAGCTGTTTTTT.